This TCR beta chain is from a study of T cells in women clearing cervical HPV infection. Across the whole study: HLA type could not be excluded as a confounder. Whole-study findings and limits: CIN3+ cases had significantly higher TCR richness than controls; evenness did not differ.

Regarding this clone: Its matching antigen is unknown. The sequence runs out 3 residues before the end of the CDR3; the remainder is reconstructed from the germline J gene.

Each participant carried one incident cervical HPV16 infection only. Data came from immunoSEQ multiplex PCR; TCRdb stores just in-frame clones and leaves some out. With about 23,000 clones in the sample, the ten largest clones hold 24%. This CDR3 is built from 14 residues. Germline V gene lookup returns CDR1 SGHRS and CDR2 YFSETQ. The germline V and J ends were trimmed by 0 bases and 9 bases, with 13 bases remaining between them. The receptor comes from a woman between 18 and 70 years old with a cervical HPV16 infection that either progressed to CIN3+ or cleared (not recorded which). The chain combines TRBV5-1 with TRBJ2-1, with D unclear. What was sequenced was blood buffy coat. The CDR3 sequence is CASSLAMAATEQFF. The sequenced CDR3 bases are TGCGCCAGCAGCTTGGCCATGGCGGCTACTGAG.